This TCR beta chain stems from a study of T cell responses to AZD1222 COVID-19 vaccine. The study, taken as a whole, reports: The donors showed a predominance of white British ancestry and of females, with possible underestimation of clonal diversity. Epitopes outside B.1.351 and B.1.1.7 mutated regions reportedly drew nearly half of spike TCRs.

Looked up from germline, CDR1 is SGHNT and CDR2 is YYREEE (reference sequence). The CDR3 covers 13 residues. The V end lost 2 bases, the J end lost 2 bases, and 7 bases lay between the germline ends. TCRdb's copy holds only in-frame clones and misses some; the assay was immunoSEQ multiplex PCR. The table has just under 150,000 clones, 70% to 90% seen once; the top ten hold approximately 4.7%. About this clone itself: Its antigen remains unknown.

Sequencing used peripheral blood, obtained 28 days after the second AZD1222 dose. The chain employs TRBV5-4 and TRBJ1-1; no clear D. This receptor was obtained from an adult who received the AZD1222 COVID-19 vaccine. The CDR3 region has the DNA TGTGCCAGCAGCTTCGGGTTTAACACTGAAGCTTTCTTT. It specifies CASSFGFNTEAFF.